This T cell receptor (beta chain) was sequenced in a study of T cells in Graves' hyperthyroidism and ophthalmopathy. About the research overall: The authors collected peripheral blood at initial diagnosis, before any treatment.

The germline V gene encodes CDR1 SGHRS and CDR2 YFSETQ. The CDR3 covers 16 residues. The V and J ends lost 3 bases and 5 bases, in that order; junction bases with no gene match: 9. Findings and caveats of the study: Also found in blood were most expanded thyroid clonotypes above 0.001. Ophthalmopathy stood apart from stable hyperthyroidism in a 13 V-J model.

In the ophthalmopathy cohort, Clinical Activity Score was at least 3, NOSPECS grade at least 4, and duration under 3 months. This clonotype was observed at least ten times. Its antigen remains unknown. Template material for amplifying TCR beta CDR3 regions consisted of RNA transcripts. When the TCR CDR3 underwent first-round RT-PCR, the HTBI primer set was used. Each CDR3 protein gets one entry after TCRdb re-called the multiplex PCR reads with MiXCR. The sample has about 400,000 distinct CDR3 sequences, around 15% seen once. The chain combines TRBV5-1 with TRBJ2-5, with 11 nucleotides matching TRBD1. Sequencing was carried out using blood. The receptor was derived from a man over 45 with Graves' ophthalmopathy. CDR3 coding DNA: TGCGCCAGCAGCTCGACCGGGACAGGGGGGGGTGAGACCCAGTACTTC. Residues: CASSSTGTGGGETQYF.